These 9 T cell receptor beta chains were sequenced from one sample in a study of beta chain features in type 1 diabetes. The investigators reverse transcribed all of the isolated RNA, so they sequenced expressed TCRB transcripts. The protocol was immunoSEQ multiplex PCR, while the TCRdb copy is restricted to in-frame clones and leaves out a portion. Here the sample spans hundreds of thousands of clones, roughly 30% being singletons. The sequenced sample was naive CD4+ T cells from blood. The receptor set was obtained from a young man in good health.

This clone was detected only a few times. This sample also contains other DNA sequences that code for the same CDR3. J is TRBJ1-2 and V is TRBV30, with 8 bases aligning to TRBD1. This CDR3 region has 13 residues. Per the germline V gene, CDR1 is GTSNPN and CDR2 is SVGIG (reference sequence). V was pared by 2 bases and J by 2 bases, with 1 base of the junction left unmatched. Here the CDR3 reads CAWSRDRNYGYTF. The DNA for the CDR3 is TGTGCCTGGAGTCGGGACAGGAACTATGGCTACACCTTC. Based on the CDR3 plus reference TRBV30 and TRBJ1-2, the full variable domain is SQTIHQWPATLVQPVGSPLSLECTVEGTSNPNLYWYRQAAGRGLQLLFYSVGIGQISSEVPQNLSASRPQDRQFILSSKKLLLSDSGFYLCAWSRDRNYGYTFGSGTRLTVV.

DNA for the CDR3: TGCGCCAGCAGCCAAGACGACCGAAGCTACGAGCAGTACTTC. It specifies CASSQDDRSYEQYF. This chain uses TRBV4-1 with TRBJ2-7; D is unclear. Trimming left V 0 bases short and J 3 bases short, with 9 bases between. CDR1 and CDR2 (germline): MGHRA, YSYEKL. The CDR3 sequence is 14 residues long.

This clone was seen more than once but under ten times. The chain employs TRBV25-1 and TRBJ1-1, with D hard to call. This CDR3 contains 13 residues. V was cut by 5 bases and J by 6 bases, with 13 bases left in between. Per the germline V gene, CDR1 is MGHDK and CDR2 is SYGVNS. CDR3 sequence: CASSRTGKAEAFF. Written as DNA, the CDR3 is TGTGCCAGCAGTCGCACGGGGAAAGCTGAAGCTTTCTTT.

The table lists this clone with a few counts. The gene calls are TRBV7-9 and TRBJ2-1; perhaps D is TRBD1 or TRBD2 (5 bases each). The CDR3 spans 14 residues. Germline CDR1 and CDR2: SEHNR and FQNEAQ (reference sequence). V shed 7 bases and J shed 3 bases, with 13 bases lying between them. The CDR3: CASIQGASYNEQFF. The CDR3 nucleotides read TGTGCCAGCATCCAGGGAGCCAGCTACAATGAGCAGTTCTTC.

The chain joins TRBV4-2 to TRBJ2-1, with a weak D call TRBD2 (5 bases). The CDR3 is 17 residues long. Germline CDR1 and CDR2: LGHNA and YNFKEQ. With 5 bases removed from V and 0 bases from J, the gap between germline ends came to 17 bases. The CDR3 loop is CASSIARGRGSYNEQFF. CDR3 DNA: TGTGCCAGCAGCATTGCCCGAGGGAGAGGCTCCTACAATGAGCAGTTCTTC.

CDR3 residues: CASSYRGGTQYF. The CDR3 DNA sequence: TGTGCCAGCAGTTACAGGGGTGGGACGCAGTATTTT. This chain joins TRBV6-5 and TRBJ2-3; D possibly corresponds to TRBD1 (5 bases). CDR1 and CDR2 from the germline V gene are MNHEY and SVGAGI. Trimming pared 2 bases from V and 9 bases from J, leaving 9 bases between. The CDR3 has 12 amino acids.

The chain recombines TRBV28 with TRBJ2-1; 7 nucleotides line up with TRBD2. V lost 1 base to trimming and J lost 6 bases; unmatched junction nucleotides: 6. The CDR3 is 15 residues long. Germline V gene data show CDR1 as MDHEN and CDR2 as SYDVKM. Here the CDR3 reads CASSLSGRGGNEQFF. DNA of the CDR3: TGTGCCAGCAGTTTATCAGGTCGCGGGGGCAATGAGCAGTTCTTC.

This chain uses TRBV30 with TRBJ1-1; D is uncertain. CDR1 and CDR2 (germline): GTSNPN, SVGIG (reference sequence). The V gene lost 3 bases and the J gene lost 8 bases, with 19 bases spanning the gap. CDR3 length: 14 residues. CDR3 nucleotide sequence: TGTGCCTGGAGCCCATACAGCATTACGGGGGAAGCTTTCTTT. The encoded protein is CAWSPYSITGEAFF.

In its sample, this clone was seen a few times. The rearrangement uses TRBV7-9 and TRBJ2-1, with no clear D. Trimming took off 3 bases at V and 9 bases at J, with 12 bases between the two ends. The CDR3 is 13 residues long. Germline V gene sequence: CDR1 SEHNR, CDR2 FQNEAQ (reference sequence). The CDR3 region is CASSLTLSAEQFF. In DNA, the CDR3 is TGTGCCAGCAGCTTGACCCTCTCCGCTGAGCAGTTCTTC.